This T cell receptor beta chain was obtained from a study of HIV-infected patients and healthy controls. Study-level points and caveats: HIV-infected repertoires had significantly higher mean Gini indices than controls, possibly reflecting oligoclonality.

CDR1 and CDR2 from the germline V gene are SEHNR and FQNEAQ (reference sequence). The CDR3 spans 13 residues. A word on this clonotype: Antigen specificity is unknown.

Whole blood was used without fractionation, so all unsorted peripheral T cells were included. About 500 ng RNA was reverse transcribed with alpha and beta constant-region primers. Separate chain-specific third strand synthesis with multiplexing indices produced the alpha and beta libraries. One entry per CDR3 protein, called by TCRdb with MiXCR from the 5' RACE reads. The sample contains roughly 9,700 distinct CDR3 sequences, roughly 8% of which appear only once. The rearrangement links TRBV7-9 to TRBJ1-1; 7 nucleotides agree with TRBD1. The sequence came from an adult in good health. Sequencing was done on a sample of blood. CDR3 sequence reads: CVGEQGNRPEAFF. The CDR3 nucleotides are TGTGTCGGTGAACAGGGGAATAGGCCTGAAGCTTTCTTT.